These 14 T cell receptor beta chains were sequenced from one sample in a study of T cell responses to AZD1222 COVID-19 vaccine. Profiled with immunoSEQ multiplex PCR; TCRdb holds only in-frame clones, not every one. This table has roughly 180,000 clones, approximately 90% appearing once. This specimen consisted of peripheral blood, obtained on day 0 of AZD1222 vaccination. These receptors originate from an adult in good health.

The genes are TRBV18 and TRBJ1-3; D is unclear. The V end lost 6 bases, the J end lost 0 bases, and 12 bases lay between the germline ends. The CDR3 consists of 15 residues. Germline values: CDR1 KGHSH, CDR2 LQKENI. The CDR3 region is CASSLDASSGNTIYF. CDR3 nucleotides: TGTGCCAGCTCGCTCGACGCCAGCTCTGGAAACACCATATATTTT.

The chain uses TRBV19 and TRBJ1-2; 9 nucleotides agree with TRBD1. Unmatched junction bases numbered 9, after V lost 5 bases and J lost 5 bases. Germline values: CDR1 LNHDA, CDR2 SQIVND (reference sequence). This CDR3 spans 15 amino acids. CDR3 loop: CASSPDRGRLYGYTF. In nucleotides, the CDR3 is TGTGCCAGTAGTCCAGACAGGGGGAGGCTTTATGGCTACACCTTC.

The V call is TRBV6-2 or TRBV6-3, the J call TRBJ1-5; D not resolved. This CDR3 is 14 amino acids long. Trimming left V 2 bases short and J 7 bases short, with 12 bases between. Germline V gives CDR1 MNHEY, CDR2 SVGEGT. The CDR3 sequence: CASSYRGGWQPQHF. The CDR3 nucleotides are TGTGCCAGCAGTTACCGCGGCGGATGGCAGCCCCAGCATTTT.

This chain connects TRBV4-3 to TRBJ1-6; 7 nucleotides line up with TRBD1. In germline, CDR1 is LGHNA, CDR2 YSLEER. The CDR3 contains 14 residues. Trimming removed 5 bases from V and 7 bases from J; junction bases left unmatched: 5. In DNA form, the CDR3 reads TGCGCCAGCAGCTTTGGGACAGCAAATTCACCCCTCCACTTT. It codes for CASSFGTANSPLHF.

The chain carries TRBV5-1 and TRBJ1-2, with 10 bases lining up with TRBD1. The CDR3 runs to 17 residues. In germline, CDR1 is SGHRS, CDR2 YFSETQ. V shed 5 bases and J 0 bases; nucleotides not matched to a gene: 10. CDR3 nucleotide sequence: TGCGCCAGCAGGCCCGGACAGGGGGAAGGTGCTAACTATGGCTACACCTTC. As protein: CASRPGQGEGANYGYTF.

The chain has TRBV14 and TRBJ2-5, with 7 bases fitting TRBD1. Germline CDR1 is SGHDN and CDR2 is FVKESK. The V segment lost 8 bases and the J segment 5 bases; nucleotides outside the gene matches: 8. The CDR3 contains 13 residues. CDR3 amino acids: CASQGQVYETQYF. As DNA, the CDR3 is TGTGCCAGCCAAGGACAGGTGTACGAGACCCAGTACTTC. Full variable domain (missing parts from reference TRBV14 and TRBJ2-5): EAGVTQFPSHSVIEKGQTVTLRCDPISGHDNLYWYRRVMGKEIKFLLHFVKESKQDESGMPNNRFLAERTGGTYSTLKVQPAELEDSGVYFCASQGQVYETQYFGPGTRLLVL.

V gene TRBV2 combines with J gene TRBJ2-7; 8 nucleotides align to TRBD2. This CDR3 is built from 14 residues. Looked up from germline, CDR1 is SNHLY and CDR2 is FYNNEI. V shed 6 bases, J shed 3 bases, and the junction held 7 bases outside the gene matches. CDR3 region: CASRIAGSVYEQYF. In DNA, the CDR3 is TGTGCCAGCAGAATAGCGGGGTCGGTCTACGAGCAGTACTTC.

The V gene is TRBV9, the J gene TRBJ2-7, with 11 nucleotides matching TRBD1. V gave up 0 bases and J gave up 0 bases; unmatched junction bases: 5. The CDR3 runs to 17 residues. From germline, CDR1 is SGDLS and CDR2 YYNGEE. CDR3 nucleotide sequence: TGTGCCAGCAGCGTAGACCGGGACAGGGGGAGCTCCTACGAGCAGTACTTC. It translates to CASSVDRDRGSSYEQYF.

J is TRBJ1-1 and V is TRBV28, with TRBD1 as a possible D gene (5 bases). Germline assignment: CDR1 MDHEN and CDR2 SYDVKM. V was cut by 8 bases and J by 1 base, with 17 bases left in between. The CDR3 length is 15 residues. In DNA, the CDR3 is TGTGCCAGCTCTCCCCCGGGGGGAAGGAACACTGAAGCTTTCTTT. This codes for CASSPPGGRNTEAFF.

V gene TRBV3-1 (or the pseudogene TRBV3-2) combines with J gene TRBJ1-2; TRBD1 matches 9 bases. J lost 8 bases, V lost 6 bases, and 7 bases had no gene match. Per the germline V gene, CDR1 is LGHDT and CDR2 is YNNKEL (reference sequence). The CDR3 consists of 13 residues. CDR3: CASSKQGAGGYTF. CDR3 coding DNA: TGTGCCAGCAGTAAACAGGGGGCTGGGGGCTACACCTTC.

V is TRBV4-3 and J is TRBJ2-1; TRBD2 matches at 8 bases. The germline V gene encodes CDR1 LGHNA and CDR2 YSLEER. This CDR3 has 16 amino acids. After removal of 1 base from V and 3 bases from J, the junction contained 5 bases not matched to a gene. In DNA, the CDR3 is TGCGCCAGCAGCCAAGCGACTAGCGATAACTACAATGAGCAGTTCTTC. The encoded protein is CASSQATSDNYNEQFF.

The chain links TRBV12-5 to TRBJ1-5, with D possibly matching TRBD1 (6 bases). There are 13 residues in the CDR3. V lost 7 bases and J lost 6, with 13 bases in between. Germline assignment: CDR1 LGHNT and CDR2 FRNRAP. CDR3 sequence reads: CASALQGFQPQHF. DNA for the CDR3: TGTGCTAGTGCCTTACAGGGTTTTCAGCCCCAGCATTTT.

CDR3 protein: CASSQGWGTGNTIYF. The CDR3 nucleotides are TGCGCCAGCAGCCAAGGCTGGGGGACTGGAAACACCATATATTTT. This chain connects TRBV4-3 to TRBJ1-3, with a weak D call TRBD1 (5 bases). Germline CDR1 LGHNA, CDR2 YSLEER. CDR3 length: 15 amino acids. The V gene lost 1 base and the J gene lost 2 bases, with 9 bases spanning the gap.

The rearrangement links TRBV7-6 to TRBJ2-7; TRBD1 agrees at 10 bases. Germline V gives CDR1 SGHVS, CDR2 FNYEAQ. This CDR3 region has 13 residues. The V gene end was trimmed by 5 bases and the J gene end by 7 bases; junction bases not matched to a gene: 5. DNA of the CDR3: TGTGCCAGCAGCCGCGGACAGGGGGAGGAGCAGTACTTC. As protein: CASSRGQGEEQYF.